This T cell receptor beta chain appears in the sequencing data of a study of CXCR3-negative and CXCR3-positive naive CD8 T cells. The germline CDR1 and CDR2 sequences are SGHKS and YYEKEE (reference sequence). CDR3 size: 15 residues. General study points: Naive cells that were CXCR3-positive had more hydrophobic TRB CDR3s (compared with CXCR3-negative naive cells).

As regards this clonotype: What it binds is not known.

TRB cDNA was prepared as libraries by UMI-labeled 5' RACE. TCRdb re-called the 5' RACE reads and shows each CDR3 protein once, DNA omitted. The data include some 99,000 distinct CDR3 sequences; the top ten clones carry approximately 1.1%. The TCR sequence derives from a human donor in good health. Some clones in this sample may be carry-over from other donors' samples. Material: naive CXCR3+ CD8+ T cells from blood. Indicated subset: CD45RO-CCR7+CD27+CD95- naive CD8+ T cells expressing CXCR3 (TNR3+). The J gene is TRBJ2-3, the V gene TRBV5-5; TCRdb proposes TRBD1, but this gene call is untestable without DNA. The CDR3 loop reads CASSSRGGGTDTQYF.